The 9 T cell receptor beta chains below all came from one sample that was sequenced in a study of blood T cell repertoires in COVID-19. The repertoire was sequenced with immunoSEQ multiplex PCR; TCRdb's copy has only in-frame clones and lacks some. This table has about 53,000 clones, 80% to 90% appearing once. The specimen sequenced was peripheral blood. The receptor set was obtained from a man older than 75 with acute or convalescent COVID-19.

The chain carries TRBV19 and TRBJ2-1; 9 positions agree with TRBD1. Looked up from germline, CDR1 is LNHDA and CDR2 is SQIVND (reference sequence). CDR3 length equals 17 residues. After removal of 5 bases from V and 6 bases from J, the junction contained 14 bases not matched to a gene. The DNA for the CDR3 is TGTGCCAGTAGTTCAGACAGGGGGGGTAGGTTGGGCAATGAGCAGTTCTTC. It encodes CASSSDRGGRLGNEQFF. Supplemented by reference TRBV19 and TRBJ2-1, the full variable domain reads DGGITQSPKYLFRKEGQNVTLSCEQNLNHDAMYWYRQDPGQGLRLIYYSQIVNDFQKGDIAEGYSVSREKKESFPLTVTSAQKNPTAFYLCASSSDRGGRLGNEQFFGPGTRLTVL.

J is TRBJ2-7 and V is TRBV12-5; a possible D gene is TRBD1 (6 bases). V lost 6 bases to trimming and J lost 7 bases, with 31 bases between them. From germline, CDR1 is LGHNT and CDR2 FRNRAP. CDR3 length: 18 residues. The CDR3 sequence is CASGRFRDNAQLFEEQYF. The DNA of the CDR3 is TGTGCTAGTGGCCGTTTCCGGGACAATGCCCAACTATTCGAGGAGCAGTACTTC. Together with reference TRBV12-5 and TRBJ2-7, the CDR3 gives the full variable domain: DARVTQTPRHKVTEMGQEVTMRCQPILGHNTVFWYRQTMMQGLELLAYFRNRAPLDDSGMPKDRFSAEMPDATLATLKIQPSEPRDSAVYFCASGRFRDNAQLFEEQYFGPGTRLTVT.

This chain connects TRBV5-6 to TRBJ2-2; D perhaps matches TRBD2 (5 bases). The V and J ends lost 0 bases and 6 bases respectively, with 9 bases between them. CDR3 length equals 14 residues. In germline, CDR1 is SGHDT, CDR2 YYEEEE. CDR3 loop: CASSLGTGSGELFF. The CDR3 bases are TGTGCCAGCAGCTTGGGTACGGGGTCCGGGGAGCTGTTTTTT.

This chain connects TRBV5-1 to TRBJ1-2; D is perhaps TRBD1 (5 bases). CDR3 length: 15 amino acids. Per germline, CDR1 SGHRS and CDR2 YFSETQ. The V and J ends lost 0 bases and 2 bases respectively, with 11 bases between them. CDR3 in DNA: TGCGCCAGCAGCTTGGCTGGGGCCCAGAACTATGGCTACACCTTC. It yields the protein CASSLAGAQNYGYTF.

CDR3 protein: CASSSGLSFYEQYF. Here the CDR3 DNA reads TGCGCCAGCAGCTCGGGACTTTCCTTCTACGAGCAGTACTTC. This chain uses TRBV5-1 with TRBJ2-7, with a weak D call TRBD2 (6 bases). The germline gives CDR1 SGHRS, CDR2 YFSETQ. The V end lost 3 bases, the J end lost 3 bases, and 13 bases lay between the germline ends. CDR3 length equals 14 residues.

The rearrangement uses TRBV7-6 and TRBJ2-5; TRBD2 aligns across 9 bases. The CDR3 has 14 amino acids. The J segment lost 7 bases and the V segment lost 1 base, leaving 4 bases of the junction unmatched. The germline V gene has CDR1 SGHVS and CDR2 FNYEAQ. The CDR3, as DNA: TGTGCCAGCAGCTTAGGTGGCGGGGGGGCGACCCAGTACTTC. It is translated as CASSLGGGGATQYF. The variable domain in full, completed from reference TRBV7-6 and TRBJ2-5, reads GAGVSQSPRYKVTKRGQDVALRCDPISGHVSLYWYRQALGQGPEFLTYFNYEAQQDKSGLPNDRFSAERPEGSISTLTIQRTEQRDSAMYRCASSLGGGGATQYFGPGTRLLVL.

This clone has only one observation. The V call is TRBV7-9, the J call TRBJ2-7, with 7 bases fitting TRBD2. V was clipped by 5 bases and J by 2 bases; unmatched bases: 9. This CDR3 spans 15 amino acids. Germline CDR1 is SEHNR and CDR2 is FQNEAQ (reference sequence). The CDR3 protein is CASSPYGEGTYEQYF. DNA of the CDR3: TGTGCCAGCAGCCCCTATGGGGAGGGTACCTACGAGCAGTACTTC. The whole variable domain, filled in from reference TRBV7-9 and TRBJ2-7, reads DTGVSQNPRHKITKRGQNVTFRCDPISEHNRLYWYRQTLGQGPEFLTYFQNEAQLEKSRLLSDRFSAERPKGSFSTLEIQRTEQGDSAMYLCASSPYGEGTYEQYFGPGTRLTVT.

This clone was seen a single time. The CDR3 DNA reads as TGTGCTAGTGGCAAGGACAGGGGGCTTGTGGAGACCCAGTACTTC. Translated: CASGKDRGLVETQYF. The chain uses TRBV12-5 and TRBJ2-5, with TRBD1 matching over 11 bases. Losses at the gene ends were 6 bases for V and 5 bases for J; bases not matched to a gene: 8. Germline values: CDR1 LGHNT, CDR2 FRNRAP. The CDR3 totals 15 residues.

This clone was seen just once. The chain combines TRBV27 with TRBJ2-5; 9 bases are shared with TRBD2. J was trimmed by 1 base and V by 11 bases; bases with no gene match: 8. The CDR3 is 14 residues long. Germline V gives CDR1 MNHEY, CDR2 SMNVEV (reference sequence). In DNA, the CDR3 is TGTGCCGGCGATAGCGGGGGTGTCCAAGAGACCCAGTACTTC. It encodes CAGDSGGVQETQYF.